This paragraph covers one T cell receptor (beta chain) sequence. Which cohort a participant joined came from the clinical history participants gave. This sample is part of a study of blood T cell repertoires in COVID-19. Germline V gene sequence: CDR1 LNHDA, CDR2 SQIVND (reference sequence). The ends lost 5 bases at V and 4 bases at J; junction bases unmatched: 11. The CDR3 totals 17 residues. Method: immunoSEQ multiplex PCR; TCRdb's copy keeps in-frame clones and lacks some. The sample has almost 350,000 clones, 88% seen once. The chain couples TRBV19 to TRBJ2-1, with TRBD2 identical over 10 bases. The receptor was derived from a woman in her twenties or thirties who had been exposed to COVID-19. Sequenced input: PBMCs or T cells enriched from blood (not recorded which). CDR3 coding DNA: TGTGCCAGTAGTGCCTTTGTCCTAGCGGGGGCTTACAATGAGCAGTTCTTC. Residues: CASSAFVLAGAYNEQFF. Full variable domain (missing parts from reference TRBV19 and TRBJ2-1): DGGITQSPKYLFRKEGQNVTLSCEQNLNHDAMYWYRQDPGQGLRLIYYSQIVNDFQKGDIAEGYSVSREKKESFPLTVTSAQKNPTAFYLCASSAFVLAGAYNEQFFGPGTRLTVL.